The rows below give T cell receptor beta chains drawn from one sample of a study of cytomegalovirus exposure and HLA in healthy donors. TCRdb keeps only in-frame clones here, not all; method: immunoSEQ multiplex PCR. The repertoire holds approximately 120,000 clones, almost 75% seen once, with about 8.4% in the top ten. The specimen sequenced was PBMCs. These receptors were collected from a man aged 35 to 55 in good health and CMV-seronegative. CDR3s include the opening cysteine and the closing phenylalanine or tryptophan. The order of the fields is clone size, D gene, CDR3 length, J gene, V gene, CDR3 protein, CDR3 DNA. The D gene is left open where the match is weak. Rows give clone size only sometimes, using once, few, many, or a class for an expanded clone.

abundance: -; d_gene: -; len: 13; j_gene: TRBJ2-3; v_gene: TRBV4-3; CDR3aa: CASSQQNTDTQYF; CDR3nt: TGCGCCAGCAGCCAGCAGAACACAGATACGCAGTATTTT
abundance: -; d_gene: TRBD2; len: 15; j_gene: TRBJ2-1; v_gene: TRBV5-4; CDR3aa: CASSLGLAGRYEQFF; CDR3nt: TGTGCCAGCAGCTTAGGACTAGCGGGGCGGTATGAGCAGTTCTTC
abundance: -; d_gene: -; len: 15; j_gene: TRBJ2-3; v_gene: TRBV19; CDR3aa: CASSSGVMDSDTQYF; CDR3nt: TGTGCCAGTAGTAGTGGGGTTATGGACTCAGATACGCAGTATTTT
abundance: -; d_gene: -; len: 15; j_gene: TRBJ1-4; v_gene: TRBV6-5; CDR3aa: CASSYDSGGNEKLFF; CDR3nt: TGTGCCAGCAGTTACGACTCTGGGGGCAACGAAAAACTGTTTTTT
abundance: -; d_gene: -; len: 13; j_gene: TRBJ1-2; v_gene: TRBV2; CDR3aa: CAGSRTAKRADTF; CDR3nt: TGTGCAGGCTCGAGGACAGCCAAAAGGGCGGACACCTTC
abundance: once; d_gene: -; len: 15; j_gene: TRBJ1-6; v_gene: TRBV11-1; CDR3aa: CASSQQGSGSSPLHF; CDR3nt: TGTGCCAGCAGCCAACAGGGAAGCGGGAGTTCACCCCTCCACTTT
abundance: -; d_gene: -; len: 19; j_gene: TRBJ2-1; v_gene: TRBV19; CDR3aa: CASSIQPLYGGGLTLEQFF; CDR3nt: TGTGCCAGTAGTATCCAACCACTTTATGGCGGGGGCCTTACGCTTGAGCAGTTCTTC
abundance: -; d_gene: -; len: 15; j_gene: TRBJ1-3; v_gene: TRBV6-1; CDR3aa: CASKNEVDSGNTIYF; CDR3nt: TGTGCCAGCAAGAATGAGGTGGACTCTGGAAACACCATATATTTT
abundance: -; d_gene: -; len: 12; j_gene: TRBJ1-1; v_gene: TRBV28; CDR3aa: CASSSLQGQAFF; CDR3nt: TGTGCCAGCAGTTCTCTCCAGGGGCAAGCTTTCTTT
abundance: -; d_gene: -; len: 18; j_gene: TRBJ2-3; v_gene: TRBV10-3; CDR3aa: CAISESFLFASPTDTQYF; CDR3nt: TGTGCCATCAGTGAGTCGTTCCTTTTTGCCTCACCCACAGATACGCAGTATTTC
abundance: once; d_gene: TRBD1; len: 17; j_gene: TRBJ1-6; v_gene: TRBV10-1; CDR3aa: CASRSGQGASYNSPLHF; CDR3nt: TGCGCCAGCAGGTCGGGACAGGGGGCTTCCTATAATTCACCCCTCCACTTT
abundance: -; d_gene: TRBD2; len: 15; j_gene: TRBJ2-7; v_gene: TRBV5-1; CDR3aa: CASSLGGGGAHEQYF; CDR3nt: TGCGCCAGCAGCTTGGGGGGCGGGGGGGCCCACGAGCAGTACTTC
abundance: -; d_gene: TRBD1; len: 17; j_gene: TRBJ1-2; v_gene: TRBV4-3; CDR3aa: CASSQDRTGTGQNGYTF; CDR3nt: TGCGCCAGCAGCCAAGATCGGACCGGGACAGGGCAAAATGGCTACACCTTC
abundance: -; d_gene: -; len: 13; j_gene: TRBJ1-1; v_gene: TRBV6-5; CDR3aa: CATQAGAGTEAFF; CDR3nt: TGTGCCACCCAGGCGGGGGCGGGCACTGAAGCTTTCTTT
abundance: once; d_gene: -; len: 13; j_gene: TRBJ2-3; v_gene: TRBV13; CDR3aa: CASSLQGTDTQYF; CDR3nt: TGTGCCAGCAGCTTACAGGGGACAGATACGCAGTATTTT
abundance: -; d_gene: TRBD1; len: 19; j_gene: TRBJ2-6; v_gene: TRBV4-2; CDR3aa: CASSLPPGGVDSGANVLTF; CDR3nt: TGTGCCAGCAGCCTCCCTCCAGGGGGAGTGGACTCTGGGGCCAACGTCCTGACTTTC
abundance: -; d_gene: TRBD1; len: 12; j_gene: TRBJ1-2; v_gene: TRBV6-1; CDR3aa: CASRRTGEGYTF; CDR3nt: TGTGCCAGCAGAAGGACAGGGGAAGGCTACACCTTC
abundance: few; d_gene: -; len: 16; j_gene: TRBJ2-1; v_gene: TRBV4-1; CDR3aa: CASSQPTESSYNEQFF; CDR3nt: TGCGCCAGCAGCCAACCGACGGAGAGCTCCTACAATGAGCAGTTCTTC
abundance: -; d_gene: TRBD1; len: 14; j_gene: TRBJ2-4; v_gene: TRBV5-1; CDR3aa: CASSLQQGGNIQYF; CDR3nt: TGCGCCAGCAGCCTACAACAGGGGGGAAACATTCAGTACTTC
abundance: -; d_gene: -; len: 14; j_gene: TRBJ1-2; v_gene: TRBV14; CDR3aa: CASSQGTVNYGYTF; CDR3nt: TGTGCCAGCAGCCAAGGCACGGTTAACTATGGCTACACCTTC